These T cell receptor beta chains were read from a single sample in a study of human T cells and chemical hapten exposure. From the RACE reads, TCRdb called clonotypes with MiXCR, one entry per CDR3 protein. The top ten hold 8.4% of the sample, which has nearly 350,000 distinct CDR3 sequences, around 6.9% seen once. Sequenced here: whole blood, sampled in connection with sensitization to the hapten diphenylcyclopropenone (DPC). These receptors came from a woman aged 18 to 35 with alopecia areata. Some clones in this sample may be carry-over from other donors' samples. Each CDR3 is given with its conserved first and last residue. A D gene is named only where the DNA matches it firmly. Expanded clones are given a class, and other clones once, few, many or no size at all.

d_gene	v_gene	j_gene	abundance	CDR3nt	CDR3aa
.	TRBV28	TRBJ2-7	few	TGTGCCAGCAGTTTGGGTGGAAGCCTGTACGAGCAGTACTTC	CASSLGGSLYEQYF
.	TRBV12-3/TRBV12-4	TRBJ1-1	many	TGTGCCAGCAGTTTAGAGGTTCTGGGCTGGGCTTTCTTT	CASSLEVLGWAFF
.	TRBV6-1	TRBJ1-1	.	TGTGCCAGCAGGGAGGGCTTGAACACTGAAGCTTTCTTT	CASREGLNTEAFF
.	TRBV7-2	TRBJ2-1	.	TGTGCCAGCAGCCCAGAATACAATGAGCAGTTCTTC	CASSPEYNEQFF
.	TRBV10-3	TRBJ2-7	.	TGTGCCATCAGTGAGCCCCAGCAGGGTGCCTACGAGCAGTACTTC	CAISEPQQGAYEQYF
TRBD2	TRBV5-1	TRBJ2-3	many	TGCGCCAGCAGCTTGTATCTTAGCGGGGGGGCAAGAGATACGCAGTATTTT	CASSLYLSGGARDTQYF
.	TRBV14	TRBJ2-7	.	TGTGCCAGCAGCCTTGCCTGGGGGAGAACGATAGGGGAGCAGTACTTC	CASSLAWGRTIGEQYF
.	TRBV6-6	TRBJ1-5	few	TGTGCCAGCAGTCTTCCCCGGGGCGGGGGGAGTCAGCCCCAGCATTTT	CASSLPRGGGSQPQHF
.	TRBV6-1	TRBJ2-7	.	TGTGCCAGCAGTGGGGGACGGAGCTACGAGCAGTACTTC	CASSGGRSYEQYF
.	TRBV7-9	TRBJ2-3	many	TGTGCCAGCAGCTTATTCGGGGCCTATACGCAGTATTTT	CASSLFGAYTQYF
TRBD2	TRBV4-3	TRBJ2-2	many	TGCGCCAGCAGCCCGGGACTAGCGGCAGACGGGGAGCTGTTTTTT	CASSPGLAADGELFF
.	TRBV6-2/TRBV6-3	TRBJ2-7	many	TGTGCCAGCGGACAGCCCTACGAGCAGTACTTC	CASGQPYEQYF
TRBD2	TRBV7-2	TRBJ2-2	few	TGTGCCAGCAGCTTTCTAGCGGGGGAGAACACCGGGGAGCTGTTTTTT	CASSFLAGENTGELFF
.	TRBV12-3/TRBV12-4	TRBJ1-5	.	TGTGCCAGCAGCCTCGAGATTGGCCAGCCCCAGCATTTT	CASSLEIGQPQHF
.	TRBV15	TRBJ2-1	.	TGTGCCACCAGCCGAAGACAGGCCTACTCCTACAATGAGCAGTTCTTC	CATSRRQAYSYNEQFF
TRBD1	TRBV7-9	TRBJ1-2	.	TGTGCCAGCAGCTTCGCACAGGGGGCCTACTATGGCTACACCTTC	CASSFAQGAYYGYTF
.	TRBV5-1	TRBJ1-5	many	TGCGCCAGCAGCTTGGGGCCGGATCAGCCCCAGCATTTT	CASSLGPDQPQHF
TRBD1	TRBV7-2	TRBJ2-3	few	TGTGCCAGCAGCCCACCAGGGGGAAGTACCCAGTATTTT	CASSPPGGSTQYF
TRBD1	TRBV7-8	TRBJ1-1	many	TGTGCCAGCAGCTTAAGACAGGGCACTGAAGCTTTCTTT	CASSLRQGTEAFF
.	TRBV5-1	TRBJ2-5	many	TGCGCCAGCAGCTTGGGGGAAGAAGAGACCCAGTACTTC	CASSLGEEETQYF
.	TRBV28	TRBJ2-7	many	TGTGCCAGCAGTAAGACCGGGGGAACCCACGAGCAGTACTTC	CASSKTGGTHEQYF
TRBD1	TRBV6-5	TRBJ2-5	few	TGTGCCAGCAGGGGGGCGGACAGGGGCGTGGGTGGAGAGACCCAGTACTTC	CASRGADRGVGGETQYF
TRBD1	TRBV9	TRBJ1-2	.	TGTGCCAGCAGCCCCTGGGGGACAGGATTAAACTATGGCTACACCTTC	CASSPWGTGLNYGYTF
TRBD2	TRBV20-1	TRBJ2-2	many	TGCAGTGCTAGGCGGGGGGGAGGCACCGGGGAGCTGTTTTTT	CSARRGGGTGELFF
TRBD1	TRBV4-2	TRBJ2-7	many	TGTGCCAGCAGCCAAGAGGACAGGGTTATCTACGAGCAGTACTTC	CASSQEDRVIYEQYF
.	TRBV3-1	TRBJ1-1	.	TGTGCCAGCAGCCAAAAGGCCACTGAAGCTTTCTTT	CASSQKATEAFF
TRBD1	TRBV6-5	TRBJ1-2	.	TGTGCCAGCAGTTACTCGACAGGGCATCCCCTAGATGGCTACACCTTC	CASSYSTGHPLDGYTF
.	TRBV4-3	TRBJ2-1	few	TGCGCCAGCAGCCAAGAGTATTCAAGGGGTCCGTACAATGAGCAGTTCTTC	CASSQEYSRGPYNEQFF
TRBD2	TRBV20-1	TRBJ2-1	.	TGCAGTGCTAGCCGGACTAGAGTTGGGTCCTACAATGAGCAGTTCTTC	CSASRTRVGSYNEQFF
.	TRBV7-9	TRBJ1-1	.	TGTGCCAGCAGCTTAGAGGGGTCAGCCCTGAACACTGAAGCTTTCTTT	CASSLEGSALNTEAFF
.	TRBV28	TRBJ2-7	.	TGTGCCAGCAGTTTACAGGGGTCCGTCTACGAGCAGTACTTC	CASSLQGSVYEQYF
.	TRBV2	TRBJ2-3	few	TGTGCCAGCAGTGAGCCCTGGGAGACTAGCACAGATACGCAGTATTTT	CASSEPWETSTDTQYF
TRBD2	TRBV5-6	TRBJ2-4	few	TGTGCCAGCAGCCCCCCCCAGGGACTAGCGGGGGGGCGCCCCAAGGAAAACATTCAGTACTTC	CASSPPQGLAGGRPKENIQYF
TRBD1	TRBV4-1	TRBJ2-7	many	TGCGCCAGCAGCCCCGCGCCCACAGGGGAGTACGAGCAGTACTTC	CASSPAPTGEYEQYF
.	TRBV29-1	TRBJ2-7	few	TGCAGCGTTATATGGGGCAGGAAAGCCTACGAGCAGTACTTC	CSVIWGRKAYEQYF
TRBD1	TRBV7-6	TRBJ1-2	few	TGTGCCAGCAGCTACCAACAGGGGACCCTCTATGGCTACACCTTC	CASSYQQGTLYGYTF
.	TRBV4-3	TRBJ1-4	.	TGCGCCAGCAGCCTCGACTCCAGCGGAACTAATGAAAAACTGTTTTTT	CASSLDSSGTNEKLFF
.	TRBV4-1	TRBJ2-1	many	TGCGCCAGCAGCCGAGTCAGGGGAAATGAGCAGTTCTTC	CASSRVRGNEQFF
TRBD1	TRBV20-1	TRBJ1-6	.	TGCAGTGCTAGAGAAGGGACAGTTGGTAGTTCACCCCTCCACTTT	CSAREGTVGSSPLHF
TRBD2	TRBV2	TRBJ2-1	many	TGTGCCAGCAGCTCAAGCGGGGGGGCGATCAATGAGCAGTTCTTC	CASSSSGGAINEQFF
.	TRBV27	TRBJ2-7	.	TGTGCCAGCAGTCCCGGCGGGTACTACGAGCAGTACTTC	CASSPGGYYEQYF
TRBD1	TRBV28	TRBJ2-3	many	TGTGCCAGCAGTTTCCCTCGTCCCGGGACAGGGGCTTATACTAGCACAGATACGCAGTATTTT	CASSFPRPGTGAYTSTDTQYF
TRBD1	TRBV25-1	TRBJ1-2	.	TGTGCCAGCAGTGAGGCCGGGACAGCTATTTATGGCTACACCTTC	CASSEAGTAIYGYTF
.	TRBV5-1	TRBJ2-2	few	TGCGCCAGCAGCCCCGAGCTATCGAACACCGGGGAGCTGTTTTTT	CASSPELSNTGELFF
TRBD2	TRBV20-1	TRBJ2-1	.	TGCAGTGCTAAAGCGACTAGCGGGGGATACAATGAGCAGTTCTTC	CSAKATSGGYNEQFF
TRBD2	TRBV20-1	TRBJ2-7	few	TGCAGTGCTAGAGATCCCTCCATGCGGGGGAGCTCCTACGAGCAGTACTTC	CSARDPSMRGSSYEQYF
TRBD2	TRBV20-1	TRBJ2-1	few	TGCAGTGCTTGTGTTAGCGGGGTGAAACCTGGTGAGCAGTTCTTC	CSACVSGVKPGEQFF
.	TRBV18	TRBJ2-4	.	TGTGCCAGCTCACCACCTGCTACTAAAAGCATTCAGTACTTC	CASSPPATKSIQYF
.	TRBV12-3/TRBV12-4	TRBJ2-5	many	TGTGCCAGCAGTTTTACCAGGTTACAAGAGACCCAGTACTTC	CASSFTRLQETQYF
TRBD1	TRBV3-1	TRBJ1-1	.	TGTGCCAGCAGCCCACGGGACAGGGGAGAGGGCACTGAAGCTTTCTTT	CASSPRDRGEGTEAFF
TRBD1	TRBV12-3/TRBV12-4	TRBJ2-2	.	TGTGCCAGCAGTTTAATAGGACAGGGATCCGGGGAGCTGTTTTTT	CASSLIGQGSGELFF
.	TRBV5-1	TRBJ2-1	.	TGCGCCAGCAGCTTACAAGGGCAACACTACAATGAGCAGTTCTTC	CASSLQGQHYNEQFF
TRBD1	TRBV6-1	TRBJ2-2	few	TGTGCCAGCAGTCGTCAGGGGGTAAACACCGGGGAGCTGTTTTTT	CASSRQGVNTGELFF